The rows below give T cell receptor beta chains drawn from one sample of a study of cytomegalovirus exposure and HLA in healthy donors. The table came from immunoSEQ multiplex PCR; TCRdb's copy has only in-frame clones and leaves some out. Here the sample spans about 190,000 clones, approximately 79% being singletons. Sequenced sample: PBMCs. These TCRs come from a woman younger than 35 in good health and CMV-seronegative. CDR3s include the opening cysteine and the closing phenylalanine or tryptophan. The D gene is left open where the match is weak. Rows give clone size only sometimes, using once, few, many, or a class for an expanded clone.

TGTGCCAGCAGTGAAAGGAGTGAGCAGTTCTTC	CASSERSEQFF	TRBJ2-1	few	TRBV2	11	-
TGTGCCAGTAGTCAGGGGTATACTGAAGCTTTCTTT	CASSQGYTEAFF	TRBJ1-1	-	TRBV19	12	-
TGTGCCAGCAGTGAAGTGCTCCGGGACACTGAAGCTTTCTTT	CASSEVLRDTEAFF	TRBJ1-1	-	TRBV6-1	14	-
TGCGCCAGCAGCTTGGAAGTCGGAGTCTCTGGCGGAAACACCATATATTTT	CASSLEVGVSGGNTIYF	TRBJ1-3	once	TRBV5-1	17	-
TGTGCCAGTAGTACGGGGGGGGAAGAAGATACGCAGTATTTT	CASSTGGEEDTQYF	TRBJ2-3	few	TRBV19	14	TRBD2
TGCGCCAGCAGGCAAATACTCGGTGGCACAGATACGCAGTATTTT	CASRQILGGTDTQYF	TRBJ2-3	-	TRBV5-1	15	-
TGTGCCAGCAGTCGTCCAGCTTTCTTT	CASSRPAFF	TRBJ1-1	-	TRBV6-9	9	-
TGTGCCTATGGACAGGGCGCAAGTTTGAACACTGAAGCTTTCTTT	CAYGQGASLNTEAFF	TRBJ1-1	-	TRBV30	15	TRBD1
TGTGCCAGCAGCCAATCGCAGGGCCACGAGCAGTACTTC	CASSQSQGHEQYF	TRBJ2-7	-	TRBV7-3	13	-
TGTGCCAGCAGCTTAGATACACAAACCTACGAGCAGTACTTC	CASSLDTQTYEQYF	TRBJ2-7	once	TRBV7-6	14	-
TGTGCCAGCAGCCCGCGACTAGGAGCAACCTACAATGAGCAGTTCTTC	CASSPRLGATYNEQFF	TRBJ2-1	-	TRBV7-6	16	-
TGCAGCGTTGAAGATAGGAAGGTGGGGCAGGGGGCACTTGAAGCTTTCTTT	CSVEDRKVGQGALEAFF	TRBJ1-1	-	TRBV29-1	17	TRBD1
TGCGCCAGCAGCTCCGGACAGGGTGGCACTGAAGCTTTCTTT	CASSSGQGGTEAFF	TRBJ1-1	-	TRBV5-1	14	TRBD1
TGTGCCAGCAGCAGACGGGACAGCTCCTATAATTCACCCCTCCACTTT	CASSRRDSSYNSPLHF	TRBJ1-6	-	TRBV9	16	TRBD1
TGTGCCAGCAGCGTAGGTGTGGGGGACACGGCCAACGTCCTGACTTTC	CASSVGVGDTANVLTF	TRBJ2-6	-	TRBV9	16	-
TGTGCCTGGGGGTGGGCAGGGACTGGAAACACCATATATTTT	CAWGWAGTGNTIYF	TRBJ1-3	-	TRBV30	14	-
TGTGCCAGCAGTTCCTACAGGGATACCGCTGGGGAGCTGTTTTTT	CASSSYRDTAGELFF	TRBJ2-2	-	TRBV28	15	-
TGTGCCAGCAGTTACTTACAGGGGGAGGCTGGAAACACCATATATTTT	CASSYLQGEAGNTIYF	TRBJ1-3	-	TRBV6-6	16	TRBD1
TGTGCCAGCAGCCGACAAACAGGGGTCGGAAACACCATATATTTT	CASSRQTGVGNTIYF	TRBJ1-3	-	TRBV2	15	TRBD1
TGTGCCAGCAGCTCCGACTCTAGCGGGAGTCCCTACAATGAGCAGTTCTTC	CASSSDSSGSPYNEQFF	TRBJ2-1	-	TRBV5-8	17	TRBD2
TGCGCCAGCAGCCGTAAATTACAGTCAGCCTACAATGAGCAGTTCTTC	CASSRKLQSAYNEQFF	TRBJ2-1	-	TRBV5-1	16	-
TGTGCCAGCAGCATTGGACTAGCGGGGGAAGTGGATACGCAGTATTTT	CASSIGLAGEVDTQYF	TRBJ2-3	-	TRBV5-4	16	TRBD2
TGTGCCAGCAGCTTTGCCCGACTAGCGACCGGGGAGCTGTTTTTT	CASSFARLATGELFF	TRBJ2-2	-	TRBV7-3	15	TRBD2
TGTGCCAGCAGCTTAGGCGGAACGCCGGTCGGGGAAAAACTGTTTTTT	CASSLGGTPVGEKLFF	TRBJ1-4	-	TRBV7-6	16	-
TGTGCCACGTCAGTAACAGGTGAAAATAATTCACCCCTCCACTTT	CATSVTGENNSPLHF	TRBJ1-6	-	TRBV7-8	15	-
TGTGCCAGCAGTTACTCGCAGGGATCAAATGAAAAACTGTTTTTT	CASSYSQGSNEKLFF	TRBJ1-4	few	TRBV6-5	15	-
TGTGCCAGCAGCTCCGGCCCCCCGACAGGGACTAATGAAAAACTGTTTTTT	CASSSGPPTGTNEKLFF	TRBJ1-4	-	TRBV5-8	17	TRBD1
TGTGCTAGTGGTTTGGGACAGGGGAATACGGCCAATGAGCAGTTCTTC	CASGLGQGNTANEQFF	TRBJ2-1	-	TRBV12-5	16	TRBD1
TGTGCCAGCAGACCGGGACTAGCGGGGCACAATGAGCAGTTCTTC	CASRPGLAGHNEQFF	TRBJ2-1	-	TRBV5-4	15	TRBD2